Described below is a single TCR beta chain sequence and its context. The table came from immunoSEQ multiplex PCR; TCRdb's copy has only in-frame clones and leaves some out. The sample consists of about 120,000 clones, around 90% of them appearing once. These data belong to a study of PD-L1 blockade in urothelial cancer. Study in general: Typically, measured as a median, blood samples had 110,000 to 150,000 T cells.

As to time point: peripheral blood 6 weeks after treatment start. Trimming removed 5 bases from V and 2 bases from J, with 9 bases in between. CDR3 size: 13 residues. The germline gives CDR1 SGHVS, CDR2 FNYEAQ. The rearrangement joins TRBV7-6 to TRBJ1-2; D not certain. The sequence derives from a man between 60 and 75 years old with urothelial cancer. Specimen: PBMCs, collected around atezolizumab (anti-PD-L1) treatment. The CDR3 sequence is CASSPGLNYGYTF. The CDR3 DNA sequence: TGTGCCAGCAGCCCAGGACTGAACTATGGCTACACCTTC.